This T cell receptor (beta chain) was sequenced for a study of T cells in localized non-small cell lung cancer. General study findings and limits: Appearances in adjacent lung were noted for a median approximately 50 of the top 100 tumor clones.

Here immunoSEQ multiplex PCR was the method, and the copy in TCRdb shows in-frame clones only, minus some. Of tens of thousands of clones in the sample, approximately 90% are singletons; the top ten hold around 3.9%. Germline CDR1 reads MGHRA; CDR2 reads YSYEKL. The V and J ends lost 2 bases and 3 bases, in that order; junction bases with no gene match: 8. The CDR3 extends over 17 amino acids. As concerns this clone: The antigen is undetermined.

This clonotype was obtained from a woman aged 40-69 years with stage III lung adenocarcinoma. The sequencing used peripheral blood mononuclear cells, collected before any cancer treatment. The V and J genes are TRBV4-1 and TRBJ2-1; the match to TRBD2 covers 9 bases. CDR3 sequence (DNA): TGCGCCAGCAGCCAACAAGGAGGGACTAGCTTCTACAATGAGCAGTTCTTC. Its protein product is CASSQQGGTSFYNEQFF.